The text below deals with one T cell receptor (beta chain). This clonotype was counted ten times or more. There is no known antigen for this receptor. Qualities for individual bases were not recorded, and no much larger clone is one base off. This sample was taken from a study of CD8+CD57+ T cells in acquired aplastic anemia (dated by TCRdb to the late 2010s). Regarding the complete study: Extracted DNA from sorted CD4+ and CD8+ cells averaged approximately 3 ug, ranging from roughly 0.17 to 27.4 ug. CD8+CD57+ expansion was defined as frequency above the mean frequency observed in healthy subjects.

The germline V and J ends show losses of 0 bases and 3 bases respectively, and no gene match explains 1 base of the junction. The germline V gene encodes CDR1 LGHNA and CDR2 YSLEER. From cysteine to phenylalanine, the CDR3 is 15 amino acids long. The retained sequence is limited to the CDR3, 45 bases, with the frame set at the first base. Patients chosen for sequencing had shown expansion of CD8+CD57+ cells by flow cytometry. Every patient had severe acquired aplastic anemia, diagnosed using the International Study of Aplastic Anemia and Agranulocytosis and Camitta criteria. Patients had received no therapy at the time of blood sampling. TCR repertoires of sorted CD4+ and CD8+ blood T cells from severe aplastic anemia patients and healthy subjects were deep-sequenced in the study. Patients were enrolled in the USA under clinicaltrials.gov protocols 00001620, 01623167, 00001397, 00071045, 00081523 and 00961064. Ficoll-Paque density gradient centrifugation was used to isolate peripheral blood mononuclear cells. Before DNA was extracted, CD4+ and CD8+ T cells were sorted using either FACS or magnetic beads.

Genomic DNA served as template for TCR beta VDJ combination and CDR3 sequence profiling. An Illumina HiSeq 2000 was the platform used for TCR repertoire sequencing. Per the original workflow: TRBV/TRBJ rearrangement plots, CDR3 size and DJ length profiles, and Simpson's diversity index were used to evaluate the repertoires. The most abundant DNA sequence in the deep sequencing data was taken as the immunodominant clone. CDR3 amino acid sequences were checked for sharing across subjects and were also compared against the VDJdb database and published repertoires. The public reads were quality trimmed at Q25 with fastp and then assembled into clones with MiXCR by TCRdb, keeping productive beta chains. Rows with a matching CDR3 protein are joined into one entry that keeps the most common DNA and genes. None of the V and J calls come from the authors' own analysis; TCRdb made them. The table for this sample lists approximately 190,000 distinct CDR3 sequences; approximately 48% of them were counted only once. 8% to 10% of the sample comes from the top ten.

What the authors observed across the whole study: Around 31 CD8+ CDR3 sequences were shared between patients and controls but appeared highly expressed in patients and within their immunodominant clones. Patients and healthy controls showed no significant difference in CD8+ Simpson's diversity (P=0.060).

The receptor was isolated from a human donor with aplastic anemia. What was sequenced was sorted CD4+, CD8+, or CD8+CD57+ T cells (not recorded which) from PBMCs. The V and J genes are TRBV4-3 and TRBJ1-1, and TRBD1 aligns with 10 junction nucleotides. The sequenced DNA is TGCGCCAGCAGCCAAGATGGACAGGGGGACACTGAAGCTTTCTTT. Its protein product is CASSQDGQGDTEAFF.